This record covers a single TCR beta chain. Its antigen is unidentified. These data originate in a study of neoadjuvant anti-PD-1 for oral cavity cancer. Assay used: immunoSEQ multiplex PCR; TCRdb lists only in-frame clones, some missing. Seen here are 84,000 or so clones, approximately 80% observed once, and the top ten hold around 3%. V was shortened by 6 bases and J by 5 bases, with 23 bases between the two germline ends. This CDR3 is built from 17 residues. Per germline, CDR1 SNHLY and CDR2 FYNNEI. General study points: Higher pretreatment Treg/Th17 ratios tracked higher pretreatment blood clonality. After neoadjuvant nivolumab, PBMC T cell clonality was significantly higher in non-responders than responders.

This specimen consisted of PBMCs, obtained before nivolumab (anti-PD-1) treatment. The V call is TRBV2, the J call TRBJ2-1; D may be TRBD1 (6 bases). The source is a person between 35 and 79 years old with oral cavity squamous cell carcinoma. Here the CDR3 DNA reads TGTGCCAGCAGCCGCACCGCGACGAGGGGGTCGGACAATGAGCAGTTCTTC. Its translation: CASSRTATRGSDNEQFF.